This T cell receptor (beta chain) was sequenced in a study of T cell changes during pregnancy in multiple sclerosis. The V end lost 10 bases, the J end lost 2 bases, and 15 bases lay between the germline ends. CDR3 length equals 14 residues. Germline V CDR1 and CDR2: MNHNS, SASEGT. Libraries were prepared by immunoSEQ multiplex PCR; TCRdb keeps only in-frame clonotypes and omits some of them. The table records about 15,000 clones, around 96% of them present only once. The chain has TRBV6-1 and TRBJ1-3, with D perhaps matching TRBD1 (6 bases). The sample was peripheral blood, taken in the third trimester of pregnancy. This clonotype was sampled from a female donor with multiple sclerosis, enrolled in a pregnancy study. The CDR3 protein is CATRNRAAGNTIYF. DNA of the CDR3: TGTGCCACTAGGAACAGGGCGGCTGGAAACACCATATATTTT.